This TCR beta chain was observed in a study of blood T cell repertoires in COVID-19. The data were produced by immunoSEQ multiplex PCR, yet TCRdb's version contains in-frame clones alone and is incomplete. The table lists roughly 230,000 clones, around four fifths of them singletons. The CDR3 is made up of 15 amino acids. Germline V gene sequence: CDR1 SEHNR, CDR2 FQNEAQ (reference sequence). Trimming at V came to 5 bases and at J to 8 bases, leaving 8 bases not matched to a gene. This receptor was obtained from a man in his forties with acute or convalescent COVID-19. This chain uses TRBV7-9 with TRBJ1-4; TRBD1 agrees at 10 bases. The material sequenced was peripheral blood. The CDR3 is CASSQSGQGREKLFF. The CDR3 DNA follows: TGTGCCAGCAGCCAATCGGGACAGGGGAGGGAAAAACTGTTTTTT.